The 5 T cell receptor beta chains below were found in one sample sequenced in a study of tissue T cells after allogeneic stem cell transplantation. Clones were sequenced by immunoSEQ multiplex PCR, and TCRdb holds only the in-frame ones, with some missing. The sample comprises about 48,000 clones, around 70% of which are singletons, and about 0.55% rests with the top ten. The sequencing input was sorted cells pooled from one or two spleens. The receptor source for this set is a pool of C57BL/6 mice in good health.

As for this clone: Gene names are mouse gene names. The CDR3 is cut off 1 residue early in the read; its end comes from the germline J gene. The chain links TRBV13-2 to TRBJ2-1; TRBD1 matches at 9 bases. The CDR3 runs 17 residues. V was clipped by 3 bases and J by 1 base; unmatched bases: 8. Germline V gene lookup returns CDR1 NNHNN and CDR2 SYGAGS (reference sequence). CDR3 amino acids: CASGVTGGVPNYAEQFF. Incomplete CDR3 DNA: TGTGCCAGCGGTGTCACAGGGGGCGTGCCCAACTATGCTGAGCAGTTC.

About this clone itself: Gene labels here are mouse ones. The CDR3 is cut off 1 residue early in the read; its end comes from the germline J gene. This chain joins TRBV13-2 and TRBJ2-5; 7 nucleotides align to TRBD1. Looked up from germline, CDR1 is NNHNN and CDR2 is SYGAGS (reference sequence). There are 13 residues in the CDR3. J lost 3 bases, V lost 5 bases, and 3 bases had no gene match. The DNA read from the CDR3 is TGTGCCAGCGGGCCGGGACAGCAAGACACCCAGTAC. The encoded protein is CASGPGQQDTQY. From start to end, the CDR3 is CASGPGQQDTQYF.

Turning to this clone: Gene names refer to mouse genes. The read ends 1 residue shy of where the CDR3 ends; the end is completed using the germline J gene. This chain joins TRBV31 and TRBJ1-3, with 7 bases aligning to TRBD1. This CDR3 spans 14 amino acids. Trimming cost V 3 bases and J 2 bases; bases outside gene matches: 4. In germline, CDR1 is GKSSPN, CDR2 SITVG. The covered CDR3 bases are TGTGCCTGGAGCCTAGGACAGGCTGGAAATACGCTCTAT. Amino acids: CAWSLGQAGNTLY. The entire CDR3 reads CAWSLGQAGNTLYF.

The sample holds a few counts of this clone. Mouse gene names apply. The read ends 1 residue early relative to the CDR3; the germline J gene fills the gap. The chain carries TRBV29 and TRBJ1-4, with unresolved D. Germline CDR1 is MSHET and CDR2 is SYDVDS. The CDR3 is 12 amino acids. V was pared by 10 bases and J by 1 base, with 7 bases between. CDR3 protein: CANRDSNERLFF. Partial CDR3 DNA: TGTGCTAACCGGGATTCCAACGAAAGATTATTT.

Note on this clone: Gene names refer to mouse genes. Sequencing ends 1 residue short of the CDR3 end; the germline J gene provides the rest. The chain recombines TRBV4 with TRBJ2-4; TRBD2 matches 12 bases. The germline V gene encodes CDR1 LGHDT and CDR2 YNNKQL (reference sequence). CDR3 length: 15 amino acids. J gave up 7 bases and V 5 bases, and 7 bases lay outside the gene matches. The CDR3 sequence: CASSETGGARDTLYF. The part of the CDR3 DNA that was read is TGTGCCAGCAGCGAGACTGGGGGGGCGAGGGACACCTTGTAC.